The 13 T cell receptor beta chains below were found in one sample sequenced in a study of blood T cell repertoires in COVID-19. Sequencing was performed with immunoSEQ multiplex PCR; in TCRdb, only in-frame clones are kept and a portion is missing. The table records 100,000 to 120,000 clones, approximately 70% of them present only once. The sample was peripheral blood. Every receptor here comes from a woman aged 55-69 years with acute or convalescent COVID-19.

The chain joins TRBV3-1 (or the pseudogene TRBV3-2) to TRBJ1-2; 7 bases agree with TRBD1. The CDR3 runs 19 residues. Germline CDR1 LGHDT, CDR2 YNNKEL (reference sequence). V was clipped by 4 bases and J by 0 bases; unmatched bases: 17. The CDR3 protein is CASSLDRVDVGSANYGYTF. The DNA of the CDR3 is TGTGCCAGCAGCCTCGACAGGGTGGACGTCGGGAGTGCTAACTATGGCTACACCTTC.

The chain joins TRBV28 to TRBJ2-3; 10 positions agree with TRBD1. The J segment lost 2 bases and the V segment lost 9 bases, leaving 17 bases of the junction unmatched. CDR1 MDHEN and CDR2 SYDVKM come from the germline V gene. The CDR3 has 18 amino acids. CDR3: CASQWMGGQGRNTDTQYF. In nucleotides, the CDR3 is TGTGCCAGTCAATGGATGGGGGGACAGGGGCGAAACACAGATACGCAGTATTTT.

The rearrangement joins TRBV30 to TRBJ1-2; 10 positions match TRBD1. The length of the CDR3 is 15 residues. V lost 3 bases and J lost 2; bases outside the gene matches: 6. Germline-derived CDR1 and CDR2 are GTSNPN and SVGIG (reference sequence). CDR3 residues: CAWRAGTGANYGYTF. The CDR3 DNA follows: TGTGCCTGGAGGGCCGGGACAGGGGCAAACTATGGCTACACCTTC.

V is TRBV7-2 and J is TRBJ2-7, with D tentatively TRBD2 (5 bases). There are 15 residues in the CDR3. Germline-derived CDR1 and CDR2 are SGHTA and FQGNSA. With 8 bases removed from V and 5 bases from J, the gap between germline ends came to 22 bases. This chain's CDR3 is CASASPNGDRHEQYF. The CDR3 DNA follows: TGTGCCAGCGCCTCGCCGAACGGGGATCGCCACGAGCAGTACTTC.

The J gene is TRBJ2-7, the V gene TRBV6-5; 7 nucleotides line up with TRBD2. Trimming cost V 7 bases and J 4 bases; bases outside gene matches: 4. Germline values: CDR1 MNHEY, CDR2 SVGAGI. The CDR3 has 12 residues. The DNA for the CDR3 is TGTGCCAGCACGGGCGGGGGTTACGAGCAGTACTTC. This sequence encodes CASTGGGYEQYF.

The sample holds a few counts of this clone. The DNA for the CDR3 is TGTGCCAGCTCATTGACCGGGGGAGTTAGGGGGCGCGGCAATCAGCCCCAGCATTTT. Its protein product is CASSLTGGVRGRGNQPQHF. V is TRBV18 and J is TRBJ1-5; 7 bases fit TRBD1. V shed 5 bases, J shed 2 bases, and the junction held 18 bases outside the gene matches. The CDR3 length is 19 residues. Germline V gene lookup returns CDR1 KGHSH and CDR2 LQKENI.

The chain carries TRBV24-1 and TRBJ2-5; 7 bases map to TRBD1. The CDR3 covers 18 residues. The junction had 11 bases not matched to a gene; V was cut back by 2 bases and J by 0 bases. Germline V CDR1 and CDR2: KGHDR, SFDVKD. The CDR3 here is CATSDSGAGTAYQETQYF. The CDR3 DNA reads TGTGCCACCAGTGATTCCGGAGCCGGGACAGCGTACCAAGAGACCCAGTACTTC.

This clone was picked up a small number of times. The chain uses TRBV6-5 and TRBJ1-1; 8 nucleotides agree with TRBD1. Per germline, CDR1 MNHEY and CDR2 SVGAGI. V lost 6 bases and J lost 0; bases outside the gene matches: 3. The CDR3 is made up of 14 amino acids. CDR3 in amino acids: CASRMDRVNTEAFF. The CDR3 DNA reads TGTGCCAGCAGGATGGACAGGGTGAACACTGAAGCTTTCTTT.

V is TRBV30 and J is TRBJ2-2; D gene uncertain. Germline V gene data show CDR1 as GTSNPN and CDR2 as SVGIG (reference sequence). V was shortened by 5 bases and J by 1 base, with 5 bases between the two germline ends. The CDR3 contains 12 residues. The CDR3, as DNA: TGTGCCTGGCAGGAGAACACCGGGGAGCTGTTTTTT. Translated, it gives CAWQENTGELFF.

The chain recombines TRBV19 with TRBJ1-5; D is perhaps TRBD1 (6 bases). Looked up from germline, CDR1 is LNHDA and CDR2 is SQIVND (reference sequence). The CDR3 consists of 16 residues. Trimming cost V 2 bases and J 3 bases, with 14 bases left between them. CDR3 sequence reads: CASSIRSRGSNQPQHF. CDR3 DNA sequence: TGTGCCAGTAGTATAAGGTCCAGGGGCTCCAATCAGCCCCAGCATTTT.

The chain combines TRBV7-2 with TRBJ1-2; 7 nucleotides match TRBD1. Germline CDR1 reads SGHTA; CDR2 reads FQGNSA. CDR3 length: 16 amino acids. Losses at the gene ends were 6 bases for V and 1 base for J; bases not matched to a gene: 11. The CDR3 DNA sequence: TGTGCCAGCAGTTCTGATTACAGGGGACTTAACTATGGCTACACCTTC. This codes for CASSSDYRGLNYGYTF.

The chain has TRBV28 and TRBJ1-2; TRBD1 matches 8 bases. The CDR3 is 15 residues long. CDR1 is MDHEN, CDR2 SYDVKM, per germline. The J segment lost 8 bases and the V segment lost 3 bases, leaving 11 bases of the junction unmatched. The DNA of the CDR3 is TGTGCCAGCAGTTTTACGACAGGGGTATCGGGCGGCTACACCTTC. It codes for CASSFTTGVSGGYTF.

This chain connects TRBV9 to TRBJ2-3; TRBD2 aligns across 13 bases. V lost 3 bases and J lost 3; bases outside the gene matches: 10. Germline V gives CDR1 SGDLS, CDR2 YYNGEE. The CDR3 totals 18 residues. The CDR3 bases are TGTGCCAGCAGCGGGACTAGCGGGGGTACCCTAGGGACAGATACGCAGTATTTT. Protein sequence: CASSGTSGGTLGTDTQYF.